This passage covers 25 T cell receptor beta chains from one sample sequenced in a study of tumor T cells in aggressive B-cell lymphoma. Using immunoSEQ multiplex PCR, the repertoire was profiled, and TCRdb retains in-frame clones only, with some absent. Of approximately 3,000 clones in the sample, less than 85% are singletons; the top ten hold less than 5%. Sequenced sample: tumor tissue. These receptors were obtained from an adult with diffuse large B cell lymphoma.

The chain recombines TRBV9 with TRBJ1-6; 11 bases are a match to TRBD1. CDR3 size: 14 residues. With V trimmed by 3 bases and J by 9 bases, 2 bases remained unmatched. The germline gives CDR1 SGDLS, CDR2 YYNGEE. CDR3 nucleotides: TGTGCCAGCAGCGCGGGGACAGGGGGTTCACCCCTCCACTTT. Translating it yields CASSAGTGGSPLHF.

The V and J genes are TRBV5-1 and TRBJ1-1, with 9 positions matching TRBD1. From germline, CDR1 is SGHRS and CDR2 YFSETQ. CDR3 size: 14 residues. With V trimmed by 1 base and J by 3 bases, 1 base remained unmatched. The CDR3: CASSLRQGDTEAFF. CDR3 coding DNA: TGCGCCAGCAGCTTGAGACAGGGGGACACTGAAGCTTTCTTT.

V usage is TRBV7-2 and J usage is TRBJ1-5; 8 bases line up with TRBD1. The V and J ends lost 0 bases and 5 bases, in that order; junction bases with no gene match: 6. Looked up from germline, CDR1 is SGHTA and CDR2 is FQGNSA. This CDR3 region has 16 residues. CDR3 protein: CASSLAPGQGDQPQHF. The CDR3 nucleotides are TGTGCCAGCAGCTTAGCGCCCGGACAGGGTGATCAGCCCCAGCATTTT.

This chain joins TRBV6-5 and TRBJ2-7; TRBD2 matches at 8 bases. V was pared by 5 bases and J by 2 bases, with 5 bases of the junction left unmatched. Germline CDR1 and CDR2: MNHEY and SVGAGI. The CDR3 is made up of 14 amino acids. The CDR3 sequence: CASSRAGATYEQYF. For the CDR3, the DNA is TGTGCCAGCAGTCGAGCGGGGGCTACCTACGAGCAGTACTTC.

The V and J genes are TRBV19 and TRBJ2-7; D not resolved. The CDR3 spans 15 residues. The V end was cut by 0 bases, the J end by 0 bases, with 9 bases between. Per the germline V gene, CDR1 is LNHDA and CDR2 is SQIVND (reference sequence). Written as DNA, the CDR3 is TGTGCCAGTAGTATAGATCTCAGGTACTCCTACGAGCAGTACTTC. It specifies CASSIDLRYSYEQYF.

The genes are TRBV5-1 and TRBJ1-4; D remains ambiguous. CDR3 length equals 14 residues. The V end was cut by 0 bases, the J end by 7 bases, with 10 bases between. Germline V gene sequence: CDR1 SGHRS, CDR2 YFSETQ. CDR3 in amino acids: CASSLGLTGEKLFF. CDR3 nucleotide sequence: TGCGCCAGCAGCTTGGGGTTGACGGGTGAAAAACTGTTTTTT.

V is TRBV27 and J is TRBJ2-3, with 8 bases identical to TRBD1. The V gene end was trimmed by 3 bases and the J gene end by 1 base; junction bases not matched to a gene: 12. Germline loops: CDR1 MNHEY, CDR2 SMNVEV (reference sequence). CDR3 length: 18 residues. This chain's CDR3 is CASSFWSRPGQGTDTQYF. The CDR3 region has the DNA TGTGCCAGCAGTTTTTGGTCTAGACCGGGACAGGGCACAGATACGCAGTATTTT.

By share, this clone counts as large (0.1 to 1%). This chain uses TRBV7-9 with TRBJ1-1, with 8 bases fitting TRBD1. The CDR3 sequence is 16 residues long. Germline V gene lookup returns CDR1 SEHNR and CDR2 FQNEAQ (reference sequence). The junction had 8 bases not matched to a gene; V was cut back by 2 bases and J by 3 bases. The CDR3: CASSLPTGEGDTEAFF. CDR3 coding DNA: TGTGCCAGCAGCTTACCGACAGGGGAGGGTGACACTGAAGCTTTCTTT.

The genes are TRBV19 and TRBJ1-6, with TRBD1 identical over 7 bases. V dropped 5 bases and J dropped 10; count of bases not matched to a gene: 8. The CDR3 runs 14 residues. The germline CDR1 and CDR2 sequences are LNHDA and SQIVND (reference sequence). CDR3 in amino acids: CASSVQGDGSPLHF. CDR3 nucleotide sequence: TGTGCCAGTAGTGTCCAGGGGGACGGATCACCCCTCCACTTT.

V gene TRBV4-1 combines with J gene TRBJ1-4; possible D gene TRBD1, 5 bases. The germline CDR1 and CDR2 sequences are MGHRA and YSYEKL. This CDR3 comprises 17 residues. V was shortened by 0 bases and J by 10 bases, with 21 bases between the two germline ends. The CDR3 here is CASSQDLFEGREGKLFF. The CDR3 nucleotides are TGCGCCAGCAGCCAAGATCTGTTCGAGGGGAGGGAGGGAAAACTGTTTTTT.

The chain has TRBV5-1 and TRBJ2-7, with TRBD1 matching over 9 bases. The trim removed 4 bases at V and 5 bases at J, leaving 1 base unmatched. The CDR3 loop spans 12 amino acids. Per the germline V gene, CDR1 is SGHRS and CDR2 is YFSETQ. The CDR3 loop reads CASSRTGDEQYF. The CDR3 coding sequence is TGCGCCAGCAGCCGGACAGGGGACGAGCAGTACTTC. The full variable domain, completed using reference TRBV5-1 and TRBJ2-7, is KAGVTQTPRYLIKTRGQQVTLSCSPISGHRSVSWYQQTPGQGLQFLFEYFSETQRNKGNFPGRFSGRQFSNSRSEMNVSTLELGDSALYLCASSRTGDEQYFGPGTRLTVT.

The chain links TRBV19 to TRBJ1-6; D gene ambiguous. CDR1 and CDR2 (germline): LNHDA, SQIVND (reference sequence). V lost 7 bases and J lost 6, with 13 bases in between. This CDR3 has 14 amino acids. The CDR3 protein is CASKAGMTNSPLHF. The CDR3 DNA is TGTGCCAGTAAGGCCGGGATGACTAATTCACCCCTCCACTTT. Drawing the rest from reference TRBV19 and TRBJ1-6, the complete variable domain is DGGITQSPKYLFRKEGQNVTLSCEQNLNHDAMYWYRQDPGQGLRLIYYSQIVNDFQKGDIAEGYSVSREKKESFPLTVTSAQKNPTAFYLCASKAGMTNSPLHFGNGTRLTVT.

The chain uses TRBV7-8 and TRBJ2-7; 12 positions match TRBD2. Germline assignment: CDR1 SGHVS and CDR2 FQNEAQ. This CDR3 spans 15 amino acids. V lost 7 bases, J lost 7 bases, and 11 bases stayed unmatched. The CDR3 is CASTPRLAGEWEQYF. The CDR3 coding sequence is TGTGCCAGCACCCCACGACTAGCGGGGGAATGGGAGCAGTACTTC.

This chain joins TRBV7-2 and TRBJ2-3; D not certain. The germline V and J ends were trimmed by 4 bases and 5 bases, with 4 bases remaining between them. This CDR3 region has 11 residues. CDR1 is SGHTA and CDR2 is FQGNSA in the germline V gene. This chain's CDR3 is CASSSIDTQYF. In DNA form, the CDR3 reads TGTGCCAGCAGCTCCATAGATACGCAGTATTTT.

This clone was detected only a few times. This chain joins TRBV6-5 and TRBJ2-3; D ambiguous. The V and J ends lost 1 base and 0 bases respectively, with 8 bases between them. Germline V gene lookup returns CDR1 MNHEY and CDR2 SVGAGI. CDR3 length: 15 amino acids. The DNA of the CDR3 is TGTGCCAGCAGTTACTGGAGCTCTAGCACAGATACGCAGTATTTT. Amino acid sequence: CASSYWSSSTDTQYF.

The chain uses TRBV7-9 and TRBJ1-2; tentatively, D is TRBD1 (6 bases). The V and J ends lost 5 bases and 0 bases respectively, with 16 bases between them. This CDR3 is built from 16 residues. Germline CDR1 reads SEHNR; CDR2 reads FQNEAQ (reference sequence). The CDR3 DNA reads TGTGCCAGCAGCCCCCAGGTCAGGGGAGCTAACTATGGCTACACCTTC. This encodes CASSPQVRGANYGYTF.

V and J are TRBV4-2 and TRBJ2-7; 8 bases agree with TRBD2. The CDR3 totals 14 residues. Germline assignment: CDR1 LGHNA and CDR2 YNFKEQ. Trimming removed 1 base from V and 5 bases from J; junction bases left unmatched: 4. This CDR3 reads CASSQAGGRDEQYF. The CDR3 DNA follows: TGTGCCAGCAGCCAAGCGGGGGGGCGGGACGAGCAGTACTTC.

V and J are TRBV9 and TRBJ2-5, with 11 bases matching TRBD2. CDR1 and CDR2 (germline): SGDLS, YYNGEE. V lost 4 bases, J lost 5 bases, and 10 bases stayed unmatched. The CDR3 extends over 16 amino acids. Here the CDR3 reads CASSPTSGVLRETQYF. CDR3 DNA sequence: TGTGCCAGCAGCCCGACTAGCGGGGTGCTGCGGGAGACCCAGTACTTC.

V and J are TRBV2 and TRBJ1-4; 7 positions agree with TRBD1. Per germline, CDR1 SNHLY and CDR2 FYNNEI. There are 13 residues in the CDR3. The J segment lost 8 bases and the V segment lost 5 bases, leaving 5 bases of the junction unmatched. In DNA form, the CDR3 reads TGTGCCAGCAGTCCGGGACAGTCAGAAAAACTGTTTTTT. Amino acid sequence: CASSPGQSEKLFF.

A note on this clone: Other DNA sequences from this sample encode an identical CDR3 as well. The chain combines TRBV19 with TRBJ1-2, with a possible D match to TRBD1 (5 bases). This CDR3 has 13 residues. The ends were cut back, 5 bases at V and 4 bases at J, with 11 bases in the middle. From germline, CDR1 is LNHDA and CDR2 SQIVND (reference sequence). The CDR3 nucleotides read TGTGCCAGTAGTCCCCGGGACTTCTATGGCTACACCTTC. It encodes CASSPRDFYGYTF.

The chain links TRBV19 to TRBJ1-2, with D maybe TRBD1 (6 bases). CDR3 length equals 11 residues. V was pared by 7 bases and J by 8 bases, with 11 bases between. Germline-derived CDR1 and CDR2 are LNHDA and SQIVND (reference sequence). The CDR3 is CASTSGVGYTF. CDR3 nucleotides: TGTGCCAGTACTTCAGGGGTCGGCTACACCTTC.

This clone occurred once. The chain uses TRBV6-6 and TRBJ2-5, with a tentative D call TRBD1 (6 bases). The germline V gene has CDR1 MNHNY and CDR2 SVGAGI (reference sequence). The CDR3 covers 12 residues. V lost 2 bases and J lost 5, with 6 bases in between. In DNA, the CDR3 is TGTGCCAGCAGTTACAGGGGGGAGACCCAGTACTTC. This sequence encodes CASSYRGETQYF.

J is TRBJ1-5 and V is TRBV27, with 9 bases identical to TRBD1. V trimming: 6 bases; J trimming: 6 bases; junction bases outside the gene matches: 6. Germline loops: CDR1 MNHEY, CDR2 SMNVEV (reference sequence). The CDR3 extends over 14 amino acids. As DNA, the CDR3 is TGTGCCAGCAGAACAGGGGGCGCCGGTCAGCCCCAGCATTTT. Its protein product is CASRTGGAGQPQHF.

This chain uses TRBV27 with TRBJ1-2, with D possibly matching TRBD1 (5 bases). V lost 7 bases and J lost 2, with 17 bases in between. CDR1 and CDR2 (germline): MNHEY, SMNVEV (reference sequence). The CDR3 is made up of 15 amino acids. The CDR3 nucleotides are TGTGCCAGCACCCCAGGGAATGGCCTAAACTATGGCTACACCTTC. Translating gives CASTPGNGLNYGYTF.

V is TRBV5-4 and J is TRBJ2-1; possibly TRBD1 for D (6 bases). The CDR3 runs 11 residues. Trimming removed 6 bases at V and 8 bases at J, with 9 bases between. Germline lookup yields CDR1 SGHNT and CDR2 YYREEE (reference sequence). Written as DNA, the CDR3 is TGTGCCAGCACCTACAGGGATGAGCAGTTCTTC. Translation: CASTYRDEQFF.